The next 25 T cell receptor beta chains were all read from a single sample in a study of blood T cells in healthy people across ages. A sample-barcoded 5' primer and a J-beta primer mix were used in a second PCR of roughly 6 to 11 cycles. Using its own MiXCR run on the 5' RACE reads, TCRdb lists one record per CDR3 protein. The sample lists some 1,800,000 distinct CDR3 sequences; around 40% were seen once. The sequenced sample was blood. The receptors come from a human donor in good health.

The chain recombines TRBV10-3 with TRBJ2-1; 12 bases are a match to TRBD2. CDR1 and CDR2 (germline): ENHRY, SYGVKD. This CDR3 is 15 amino acids long. J lost 4 bases, V lost 5 bases, and 3 bases had no gene match. The chain's CDR3 is CAISTSGGIYNEQFF. CDR3 DNA sequence: TGTGCCATCAGTACTAGCGGGGGGATATACAATGAGCAGTTCTTC.

The V and J genes are TRBV20-1 and TRBJ1-2; D ambiguous. Germline CDR1 reads DFQATT; CDR2 reads SNEGSKA (reference sequence). The V end was cut by 1 base, the J end by 4 bases, with 13 bases between. The CDR3 covers 14 residues. DNA for the CDR3: TGCAGTGCTAGAGTGGGCAGGATACTCTATGGCTACACCTTC. Its translation is CSARVGRILYGYTF.

The CDR3 sequence is CASSETSSYEQYF. CDR3 sequence (DNA): TGTGCCAGCAGTGAAACCAGCTCCTACGAGCAGTACTTC. The chain employs TRBV12-3 or TRBV12-4 and TRBJ2-7; no firm D call. Trimming removed 5 bases from V and 0 bases from J, with 8 bases in between. This CDR3 spans 13 amino acids.

The chain carries TRBV9 and TRBJ1-6, with 8 bases that match TRBD1. Germline CDR1 is SGDLS and CDR2 is YYNGEE. The CDR3 covers 15 residues. V was clipped by 4 bases and J by 10 bases; unmatched bases: 10. The CDR3 DNA is TGTGCCAGCAGCCTTCAAGGACAGGGTAGATCACCCCTCCACTTT. Its protein product is CASSLQGQGRSPLHF.

To note about this clonotype: One junction end does not reproduce the germline sequence, and a read error may be involved. The chain has TRBV3-1 and TRBJ1-1, with 7 bases identical to TRBD1. The CDR3 contains 14 residues. Germline V gene data show CDR1 as LGHDT and CDR2 as YNNKEL (reference sequence). CDR3 region: CAGSSTGLNTEAFF. In DNA form, the CDR3 reads TGTGCCGGCAGCTCGACAGGGCTTAACACTGAAGCTTTCTTT.

The chain joins TRBV7-3 to TRBJ2-1; D tentatively reads TRBD1 or TRBD2 (6 bases each). Germline V lookup: CDR1 SGHTA, CDR2 FQGTGA. The CDR3 extends over 13 amino acids. Deletions cut 2 bases from V and 9 bases from J, with 11 bases between. The CDR3 here is CASSLVGGGEQFF. CDR3 nucleotides: TGTGCCAGCAGCTTAGTAGGAGGGGGTGAGCAGTTCTTC.

The CDR3 DNA reads as TGTGCCAGCAGCTTAGAGGCAGGGAACCACGAGCAGTACTTC. As protein: CASSLEAGNHEQYF. The chain carries TRBV7-2 and TRBJ2-4; D is possibly TRBD1 (5 bases). The J call may be incorrect, as the DNA end agrees better with TRBJ2-7. Germline CDR1 SGHTA, CDR2 FQGNSA. The CDR3 sequence is 14 residues long.

This clonotype occurred a few times. CDR3 region: CASSRPGAGQPQHF. Here the CDR3 DNA reads TGTGCCAGCAGCCGGCCCGGCGCGGGCCAGCCCCAGCATTTT. This rearrangement joins TRBV7-9 to TRBJ1-5; D remains unclear. The CDR3 contains 14 residues. V lost 5 bases and J lost 7, with 15 bases in between. Germline values: CDR1 SEHNR, CDR2 FQNEAQ (reference sequence).

This clonotype has just a few counts. The rearrangement joins TRBV20-1 to TRBJ1-2; D gene uncertain. Germline V lookup: CDR1 DFQATT, CDR2 SNEGSKA (reference sequence). Deletions cut 1 base from V and 1 base from J, with 16 bases between. There are 16 residues in the CDR3. The CDR3 region is CSARGVTERLNYGYTF. CDR3 nucleotides: TGCAGTGCTAGAGGTGTCACCGAAAGACTTAACTATGGCTACACCTTC.

CDR3 residues: CASSLNAQGAYEQYF. The CDR3 DNA reads TGCGCCAGCAGCTTGAATGCACAGGGGGCGTACGAGCAGTACTTC. V and J are TRBV5-1 and TRBJ2-4; 9 bases are a match to TRBD1. The closer fit of TRBJ2-7 to the DNA end suggests the J call may be wrong. Germline V CDR1 and CDR2: SGHRS, YFSETQ. CDR3 length: 15 amino acids.

The J gene is TRBJ2-7, the V gene TRBV12-5; no firm D call. The ends were cut back, 7 bases at V and 1 base at J, with 11 bases in the middle. The CDR3 loop spans 13 amino acids. The germline V gene encodes CDR1 LGHNT and CDR2 FRNRAP. Here the CDR3 DNA reads TGTGCTAGTGCCGTGGACGGTTCCTACGAGCAGTACTTC. It is translated as CASAVDGSYEQYF.

This sequence joins TRBV6-5 and TRBJ2-7; D is perhaps TRBD1 (8 bases). The CDR3 is made up of 16 amino acids. Deletions cut 6 bases from V and 0 bases from J, with 18 bases between. Germline V gene lookup returns CDR1 MNHEY and CDR2 SVGAGI. The CDR3 loop reads CASRGLRQGNSYEQYF. In DNA, the CDR3 is TGTGCCAGCAGGGGACTAAGACAGGGGAACTCCTACGAGCAGTACTTC.

The chain uses TRBV5-6 and TRBJ1-2; D is unresolved. The CDR3 covers 16 residues. Trimming took off 2 bases at V and 4 bases at J, with 18 bases between the two ends. Germline CDR1 SGHDT, CDR2 YYEEEE. The CDR3 is CASSFTSSSNIYGYTF. The CDR3 region has the DNA TGTGCCAGCAGCTTTACTTCCAGCAGTAATATCTATGGCTACACCTTC.

The genes are TRBV24-1 and TRBJ2-2; D unresolved. V was trimmed by 6 bases and J by 1 base, leaving 20 bases between them. Germline-derived CDR1 and CDR2 are KGHDR and SFDVKD. The CDR3 spans 18 residues. CDR3 in amino acids: CATSPLGQPLGNTGELFF. The CDR3 bases are TGTGCCACCAGTCCGTTGGGCCAACCATTGGGGAACACCGGGGAGCTGTTTTTT.

This chain joins TRBV4-3 and TRBJ2-5; TRBD2 aligns across 14 bases. The germline V gene encodes CDR1 LGHNA and CDR2 YSLEER. With 3 bases clipped from V and 6 bases from J, the junction kept 12 bases outside the gene matches. The length of the CDR3 is 18 residues. DNA of the CDR3: TGCGCCAGCAGCCATGGAACCGGGACTAGCGGGGGAGGAAAGACCCAGTACTTC. Translating it yields CASSHGTGTSGGGKTQYF.

This clonotype has more than one count but fewer than ten. This chain's CDR3 is CASSLFTGGLRTDTQYF. The CDR3 DNA follows: TGTGCCAGCAGCTTATTCACAGGGGGACTTCGCACAGATACGCAGTATTTT. The gene calls are TRBV7-6 and TRBJ2-3; 8 bases fit TRBD1. The germline V gene encodes CDR1 SGHVS and CDR2 FNYEAQ. The junction had 8 bases not matched to a gene; V was cut back by 2 bases and J by 1 base. This CDR3 is 17 amino acids long.

This clonotype has a handful of counts. J is TRBJ2-7 and V is TRBV20-1, with 9 bases aligning to TRBD1. CDR3 length: 14 residues. J gave up 0 bases and V 6 bases, and 6 bases lay outside the gene matches. The germline V gene encodes CDR1 DFQATT and CDR2 SNEGSKA (reference sequence). Written as DNA, the CDR3 is TGCAGTGCGGGCTGGGACAGGGCCTCCTACGAGCAGTACTTC. Protein sequence: CSAGWDRASYEQYF.

This sequence joins TRBV28 and TRBJ1-2; TRBD1 agrees at 7 bases. J lost 4 bases, V lost 5 bases, and 13 bases had no gene match. Germline lookup yields CDR1 MDHEN and CDR2 SYDVKM. This CDR3 has 16 amino acids. The CDR3 reads CASSIRQGVFLYGYTF. The CDR3 coding sequence is TGTGCCAGCAGTATACGACAGGGAGTTTTCCTCTATGGCTACACCTTC.

The chain is built from TRBV5-1 and TRBJ2-5; either TRBD1 or TRBD2 may fit D (5 bases each). The V end was cut by 4 bases, the J end by 5 bases, with 12 bases between. This CDR3 region has 13 residues. Germline V gene sequence: CDR1 SGHRS, CDR2 YFSETQ. CDR3 DNA sequence: TGCGCCAGCAGCCAGAACGGGGACGAGACCCAGTACTTC. Protein sequence: CASSQNGDETQYF.

The V gene is TRBV7-3, the J gene TRBJ2-5; the D gene is possibly TRBD2 (5 bases). The germline V and J ends were trimmed by 2 bases and 7 bases, with 14 bases remaining between them. Germline V gene lookup returns CDR1 SGHTA and CDR2 FQGTGA. CDR3 size: 14 residues. The CDR3 reads CASSLEGRFGTQYF. The CDR3 nucleotides read TGTGCCAGCAGCTTAGAGGGAAGGTTCGGGACCCAGTACTTC.

Note on this clonotype: At one end the junction does not follow the germline gene, possibly because of a read error. The chain recombines TRBV15 with TRBJ2-5; tentative D call: TRBD1 (6 bases). The DNA end lines up better with TRBJ2-7; the J call may be wrong. CDR3 length equals 16 residues. CDR1 is LNHNV and CDR2 is YYDKDF in the germline V gene (reference sequence). CDR3 protein: CTTSRSLTGLSYEQYF. Here the CDR3 DNA reads TGTACCACCAGCAGGAGTTTGACAGGACTCTCCTACGAGCAGTACTTC.

This clonotype was counted between two and nine times. The CDR3 protein is CSARDTRDSEQYF. As DNA, the CDR3 is TGCAGTGCTAGAGACACCAGGGACAGCGAGCAGTACTTC. The genes are TRBV20-1 and TRBJ2-7; 7 bases match TRBD1. Trimming at V came to 0 bases and at J to 6 bases, leaving 5 bases not matched to a gene. The CDR3 spans 13 residues. CDR1 and CDR2 from the germline V gene are DFQATT and SNEGSKA (reference sequence).

This rearrangement joins TRBV5-1 to TRBJ1-1, with D unresolved. CDR1 SGHRS and CDR2 YFSETQ come from the germline V gene. The V end was cut by 5 bases, the J end by 1 base, with 9 bases between. The CDR3 contains 13 residues. CDR3 residues: CASRVQENTEAFF. CDR3 sequence (DNA): TGCGCCAGCAGGGTGCAGGAGAACACTGAAGCTTTCTTT.

This chain links TRBV6-2 or TRBV6-3 with TRBJ2-4; TRBD1 is a possible D gene (5 bases). Near its end, the DNA agrees better with TRBJ2-7, so the J call may be wrong. Germline values: CDR1 MNHEY, CDR2 SVGEGT. The CDR3 has 12 residues. CDR3 protein: CASSWTTYEQYF. The CDR3 nucleotides read TGTGCCAGCAGTTGGACAACCTACGAGCAGTACTTC.

The chain combines TRBV24-1 with TRBJ2-2; D call uncertain. The CDR3 is 14 residues long. The germline CDR1 and CDR2 sequences are KGHDR and SFDVKD. V lost 6 bases and J 3 bases, leaving 10 bases between the germline ends. This CDR3 is CATSKSGDTGELFF. The CDR3 nucleotides read TGTGCCACCAGTAAATCAGGAGACACCGGGGAGCTGTTTTTT.